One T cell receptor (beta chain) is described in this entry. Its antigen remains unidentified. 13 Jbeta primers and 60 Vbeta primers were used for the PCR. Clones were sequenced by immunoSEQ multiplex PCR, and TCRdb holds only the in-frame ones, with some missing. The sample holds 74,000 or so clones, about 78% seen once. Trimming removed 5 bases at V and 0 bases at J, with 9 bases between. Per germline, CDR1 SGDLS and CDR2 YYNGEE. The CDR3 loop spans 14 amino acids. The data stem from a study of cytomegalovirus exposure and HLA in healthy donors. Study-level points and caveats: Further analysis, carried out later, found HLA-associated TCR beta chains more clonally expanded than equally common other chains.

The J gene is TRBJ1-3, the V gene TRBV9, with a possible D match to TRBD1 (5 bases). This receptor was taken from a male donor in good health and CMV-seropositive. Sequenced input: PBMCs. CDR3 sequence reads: CASRPGFSGNTIYF. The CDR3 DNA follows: TGTGCCAGCAGACCAGGGTTCTCTGGAAACACCATATATTTT.